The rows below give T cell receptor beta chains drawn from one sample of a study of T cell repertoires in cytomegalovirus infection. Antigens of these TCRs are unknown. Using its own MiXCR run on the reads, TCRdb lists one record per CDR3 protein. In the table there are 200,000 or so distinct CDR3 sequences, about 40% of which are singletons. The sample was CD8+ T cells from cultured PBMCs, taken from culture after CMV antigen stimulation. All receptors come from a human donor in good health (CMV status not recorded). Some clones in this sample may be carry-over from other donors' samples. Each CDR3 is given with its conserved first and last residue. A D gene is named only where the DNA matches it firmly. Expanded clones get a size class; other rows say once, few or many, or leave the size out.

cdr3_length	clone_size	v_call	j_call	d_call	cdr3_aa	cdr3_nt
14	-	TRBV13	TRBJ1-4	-	CASSLVTEGEKLFF	TGTGCCAGCAGCTTAGTTACCGAGGGAGAAAAACTGTTTTTT
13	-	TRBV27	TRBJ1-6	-	CATRGGYNSPLHF	TGTGCCACCCGGGGGGGCTATAATTCACCCCTCCACTTT
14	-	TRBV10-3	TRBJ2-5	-	CAISWEIDQETQYF	TGTGCCATCAGTTGGGAGATAGACCAAGAGACCCAGTACTTC
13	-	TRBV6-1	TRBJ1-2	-	CAARANSNYGYTF	TGTGCTGCGCGGGCCAACAGTAACTATGGCTACACCTTC
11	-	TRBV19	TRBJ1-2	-	CASTSSYGYTF	TGTGCCAGTACTTCCAGCTATGGCTACACCTTC
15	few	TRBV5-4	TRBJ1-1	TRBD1	CASSWARAGGTEAFF	TGTGCCAGCAGCTGGGCTCGGGCAGGGGGTACTGAAGCTTTCTTT
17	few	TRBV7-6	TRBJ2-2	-	CASSPPMDSLPTGELFF	TGTGCCAGCAGTCCCCCCATGGACTCACTGCCCACCGGGGAGCTGTTTTTT
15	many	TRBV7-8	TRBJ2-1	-	CASSLAFQGNNEQFF	TGTGCCAGCAGCTTAGCCTTTCAGGGAAACAATGAGCAGTTCTTC
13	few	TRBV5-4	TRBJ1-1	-	CASSSREGAEAFF	TGTGCCAGCAGCTCCAGGGAGGGGGCTGAAGCTTTCTTT
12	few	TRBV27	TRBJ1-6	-	CASSWPYSPLHF	TGTGCCAGCAGTTGGCCATATTCACCCCTCCACTTT
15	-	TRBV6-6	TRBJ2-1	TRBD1	CASSYSRGQYNEQFF	TGTGCCAGCAGTTACTCGAGGGGACAGTACAATGAGCAGTTCTTC
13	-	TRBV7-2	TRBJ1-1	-	CASSHLLFFRAFF	TGTGCCAGCAGCCACTTGTTGTTCTTTCGAGCTTTCTTT
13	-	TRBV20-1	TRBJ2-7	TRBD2	CSARSGRVSEQYF	TGCAGTGCTAGGAGCGGGAGGGTCTCCGAGCAGTACTTC
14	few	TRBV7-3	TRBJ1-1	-	CASSPSGWNTEAFF	TGTGCCAGCAGCCCCTCAGGGTGGAACACTGAAGCTTTCTTT
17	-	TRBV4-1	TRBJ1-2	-	CASSQDSTGRTNYGYTF	TGTGCCAGCAGCCAAGATTCGACAGGCAGGACTAACTATGGCTACACCTTC
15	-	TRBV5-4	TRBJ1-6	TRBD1	CASSSWGQGKSPLHF	TGTGCCAGCAGCTCTTGGGGACAGGGGAAGTCACCCCTCCACTTT
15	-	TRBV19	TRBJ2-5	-	CASSIGGLSQETQYF	TGTGCCAGTAGTATCGGCGGGCTGTCCCAAGAGACCCAGTACTTC
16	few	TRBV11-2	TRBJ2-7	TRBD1	CASSLERGQASYEQYF	TGTGCCAGCAGCTTAGAAAGGGGACAGGCGTCCTACGAGCAGTACTTC
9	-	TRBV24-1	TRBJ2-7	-	CATSRECCF	TGTGCCACCAGCAGGGAGTGTTGCTTC
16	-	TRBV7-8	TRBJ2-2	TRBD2	CASSLVLAGASGELFF	TGTGCCAGCAGCTTAGTACTAGCGGGAGCGTCCGGGGAGCTGTTTTTT
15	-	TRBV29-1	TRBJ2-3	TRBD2	CSAARGAVSGDTQYF	TGCAGCGCAGCGCGGGGGGCGGTCTCGGGAGATACGCAGTATTTT
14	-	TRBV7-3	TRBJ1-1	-	CASSPPGESTEAFF	TGTGCCAGCAGCCCCCCGGGAGAGAGCACTGAAGCTTTCTTT
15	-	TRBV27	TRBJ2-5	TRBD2	CASRTGTSAQETQYF	TGTGCCAGCAGAACCGGGACTAGCGCACAAGAGACCCAGTACTTC
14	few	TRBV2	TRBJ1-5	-	CASSEAAGGWPQHF	TGTGCCAGCAGTGAAGCCGCGGGGGGATGGCCCCAGCATTTT
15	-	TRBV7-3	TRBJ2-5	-	CASSASGGGQETQYF	TGTGCCAGCAGCGCGTCAGGGGGGGGACAGGAGACCCAGTACTTC
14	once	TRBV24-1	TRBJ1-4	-	CATSSTVDGGKLFF	TGTGCCACCAGCTCAACCGTTGATGGAGGAAAACTGTTTTTT
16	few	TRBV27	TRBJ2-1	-	CASSLTGLLSYNEQFF	TGTGCCAGCAGTCTTACTGGACTCTTATCCTACAATGAGCAGTTCTTC
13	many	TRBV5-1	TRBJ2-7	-	CASSLLATNEQYF	TGCGCCAGCAGCTTGTTAGCGACAAACGAGCAGTACTTC
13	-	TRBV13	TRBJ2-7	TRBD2	CASSFTAGAEQYF	TGTGCCAGCAGCTTCACCGCGGGAGCCGAGCAGTACTTC
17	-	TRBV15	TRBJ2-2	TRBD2	CATSRDRGLAGSGELFF	TGTGCCACCAGCAGAGATAGAGGACTAGCGGGATCCGGGGAGCTGTTTTTT
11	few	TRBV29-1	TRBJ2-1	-	CSVPLSGYHFF	TGCAGCGTCCCCCTATCGGGGTATCATTTCTTC
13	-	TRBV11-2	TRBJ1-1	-	CASSLGLEGEAFF	TGTGCCAGCAGCTTAGGGTTGGAGGGTGAAGCTTTCTTT
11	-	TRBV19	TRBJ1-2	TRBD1	CATATGGGYTF	TGTGCCACCGCAACAGGGGGCGGCTACACCTTC
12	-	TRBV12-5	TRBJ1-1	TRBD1	CASVGPDRVAFF	TGTGCTAGTGTCGGACCGGACAGGGTGGCTTTCTTT
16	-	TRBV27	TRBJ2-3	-	CASSFPGSVGTDTQYF	TGTGCCAGCAGTTTCCCCGGGTCGGTCGGGACAGATACGCAGTATTTT
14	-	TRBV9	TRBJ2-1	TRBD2	CASSVEGGRNEQFF	TGTGCCAGCAGCGTGGAGGGCGGGAGGAATGAGCAGTTCTTC
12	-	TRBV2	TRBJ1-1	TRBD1	CASSYHDRGAFF	TGTGCCAGCAGTTATCATGACAGGGGTGCTTTCTTT
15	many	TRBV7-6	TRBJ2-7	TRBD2	CASSPGLAGVYEQYF	TGTGCCAGCAGCCCGGGACTAGCGGGAGTCTACGAGCAGTACTTC
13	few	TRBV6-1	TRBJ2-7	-	CASSEGGDYEQYF	TGTGCCAGCAGTGAAGGTGGGGACTACGAGCAGTACTTC
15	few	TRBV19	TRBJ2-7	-	CASSTTVHQDYEQYF	TGTGCCAGTAGTACGACAGTCCACCAAGACTACGAGCAGTACTTC
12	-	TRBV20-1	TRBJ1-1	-	CSARDHPDEAFF	TGCAGTGCTAGAGACCATCCAGATGAAGCTTTCTTT
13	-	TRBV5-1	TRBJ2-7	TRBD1	CASKLTGIHEQYF	TGCGCCAGCAAATTGACAGGGATCCACGAGCAGTACTTC
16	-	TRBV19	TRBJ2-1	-	CASSTLRGPSYNEQFF	TGTGCCAGTAGTACCCTTCGGGGCCCCTCCTACAATGAGCAGTTCTTC
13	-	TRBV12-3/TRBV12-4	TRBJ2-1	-	CASTPGRYNEQFF	TGTGCCAGCACCCCTGGGAGGTACAATGAGCAGTTCTTC
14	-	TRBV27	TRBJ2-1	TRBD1	CASSFRGPDNEQFF	TGTGCCAGCAGTTTCAGGGGGCCCGACAATGAGCAGTTCTTC
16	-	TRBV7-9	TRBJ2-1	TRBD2	CASSLPSSGKYNEQFF	TGTGCCAGCAGCTTGCCCTCAAGCGGGAAATACAATGAGCAGTTCTTC
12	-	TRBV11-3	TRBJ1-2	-	CARLGLRVGYTF	TGTGCCAGGCTGGGACTCCGCGTGGGATACACCTTC
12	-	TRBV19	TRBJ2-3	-	CASNGDTDTQYF	TGTGCCAGTAACGGGGACACAGATACGCAGTATTTT